The 30 T cell receptor beta chains in this list originate from one sample, sequenced in a study of identical twins. TCRdb passed the 5' RACE reads through MiXCR, listing each CDR3 protein once. The profile shows about 700,000 distinct CDR3 sequences, roughly 8% of them singletons. This sample also appeared in a second study, on yellow fever vaccine responses in identical twins.

Sequenced material: PBMCs. Receptor source: a young woman in good health.

In this sample, this clonotype turned up a few times. This chain links TRBV12-3 or TRBV12-4 with TRBJ1-2; D may be TRBD1 (5 bases). CDR3 length: 14 residues. Deletions cut 5 bases from V and 1 base from J, with 11 bases between. CDR3 protein: CASSHRQNNYGYTF. The CDR3 DNA reads TGTGCCAGCAGTCACCGACAGAATAACTATGGCTACACCTTC.

Only a few counts were recorded for this clonotype. The rearrangement links TRBV25-1 to TRBJ2-7; D possibly corresponds to TRBD1 (6 bases). Trimming removed 3 bases from V and 3 bases from J, with 12 bases in between. The CDR3 spans 14 residues. Per germline, CDR1 MGHDK and CDR2 SYGVNS. The CDR3: CASSEGAGLYEQYF. Here the CDR3 DNA reads TGTGCCAGCAGTGAGGGGGCCGGGCTCTACGAGCAGTACTTC.

This clonotype was seen many times. The chain has TRBV27 and TRBJ2-7; D is ambiguous. Germline values: CDR1 MNHEY, CDR2 SMNVEV (reference sequence). Trimming removed 7 bases from V and 2 bases from J, with 9 bases in between. There are 12 residues in the CDR3. The CDR3 is CASKRSTYEQYF. Here the CDR3 DNA reads TGTGCCAGCAAACGGTCGACCTACGAGCAGTACTTC.

At least ten counts were recorded for this clonotype. The J gene is TRBJ2-3, the V gene TRBV2; 11 positions agree with TRBD2. The J segment lost 8 bases and the V segment lost 9 bases, leaving 10 bases of the junction unmatched. This CDR3 has 14 amino acids. The V gene's germline CDR1 is SNHLY and CDR2 FYNNEI. The CDR3 spells CASKILAGVATQYF. The CDR3 region has the DNA TGTGCCAGTAAAATACTAGCGGGAGTTGCTACGCAGTATTTT.

This sequence joins TRBV3-1 and TRBJ2-7, with D unclear. Germline lookup yields CDR1 LGHDT and CDR2 YNNKEL (reference sequence). The CDR3 sequence is 18 residues long. Trimming removed 2 bases from V and 4 bases from J, with 24 bases in between. CDR3 protein: CASSQTPPFVGSVYEQYF. The CDR3 DNA sequence: TGTGCCAGCAGCCAAACCCCCCCTTTCGTGGGCTCGGTTTACGAGCAGTACTTC.

This clonotype was picked up a small number of times. V usage is TRBV2 and J usage is TRBJ2-3; no reliable D call. Per germline, CDR1 SNHLY and CDR2 FYNNEI. This CDR3 has 11 residues. V dropped 8 bases and J dropped 6 bases, with 9 bases sitting between them. DNA of the CDR3: TGTGCCAGCGGCCCGGTTGATACGCAGTATTTT. Its translation: CASGPVDTQYF. Drawing the rest from reference TRBV2 and TRBJ2-3, the complete variable domain is EPEVTQTPSHQVTQMGQEVILRCVPISNHLYFYWYRQILGQKVEFLVSFYNNEISEKSEIFDDQFSVERPDGSNFTLKIRSTKLEDSAMYFCASGPVDTQYFGPGTRLTVL.

V is TRBV30 and J is TRBJ2-7, with TRBD1 as a possible D gene (5 bases). The germline V and J ends were trimmed by 2 bases and 0 bases, with 14 bases remaining between them. The CDR3 covers 15 residues. Germline V gives CDR1 GTSNPN, CDR2 SVGIG (reference sequence). The CDR3 protein is CAWSWVRQPSYEQYF. The CDR3 DNA reads as TGTGCCTGGAGTTGGGTCCGACAGCCCTCCTACGAGCAGTACTTC.

The V gene is TRBV6-5, the J gene TRBJ2-2, with 11 nucleotides matching TRBD1. Germline V gene data show CDR1 as MNHEY and CDR2 as SVGAGI. V dropped 0 bases and J dropped 5; count of bases not matched to a gene: 5. The CDR3 sequence is 17 residues long. The CDR3 sequence: CASSYSWDRGDTGELFF. The CDR3 region has the DNA TGTGCCAGCAGTTACTCCTGGGACAGGGGGGATACCGGGGAGCTGTTTTTT.

This clonotype was counted between two and nine times. This chain joins TRBV5-1 and TRBJ2-7, with D unclear. The CDR3 contains 13 residues. Germline lookup yields CDR1 SGHRS and CDR2 YFSETQ. V shed 3 bases and J shed 3 bases, with 10 bases lying between them. Here the CDR3 reads CASSSTSNYEQYF. The CDR3, as DNA: TGCGCCAGCAGCTCGACAAGCAACTACGAGCAGTACTTC.

This clonotype was detected a few times. The chain uses TRBV7-2 and TRBJ2-3; D perhaps matches TRBD2 (6 bases). CDR1 and CDR2 (germline): SGHTA, FQGNSA. The ends were cut back, 4 bases at V and 5 bases at J, with 16 bases in the middle. CDR3 length equals 15 residues. DNA of the CDR3: TGTGCCAGCAGCTCGAGCGGGCTAGTTGGAGATACGCAGTATTTT. Translated, it gives CASSSSGLVGDTQYF.

This clonotype was detected many times. The chain links TRBV4-2 to TRBJ2-7; 8 nucleotides agree with TRBD1. CDR3 length equals 13 residues. After removal of 1 base from V and 5 bases from J, the junction contained 1 base not matched to a gene. The germline CDR1 and CDR2 sequences are LGHNA and YNFKEQ. The CDR3 here is CASSQADRDEQYF. The CDR3 DNA sequence: TGTGCCAGCAGCCAAGCGGACAGGGACGAGCAGTACTTC.

V usage is TRBV6-5 and J usage is TRBJ2-3; maybe TRBD1 (6 bases). The germline V gene encodes CDR1 MNHEY and CDR2 SVGAGI. The V and J ends lost 0 bases and 8 bases respectively, with 21 bases between them. This CDR3 spans 17 amino acids. The CDR3 coding sequence is TGTGCCAGCAGTTACTCGGCGACAGGACCAGGCGAGGGTACGCAGTATTTT. Encoded protein: CASSYSATGPGEGTQYF.

This clonotype was counted a few times. The chain links TRBV3-1 to TRBJ2-3, with D possibly matching TRBD2 (7 bases). The length of the CDR3 is 16 residues. The ends were cut back, 2 bases at V and 5 bases at J, with 17 bases in the middle. Germline loops: CDR1 LGHDT, CDR2 YNNKEL (reference sequence). CDR3 sequence: CASSQMRGGAQDTQYF. CDR3 coding DNA: TGTGCCAGCAGCCAAATGAGAGGGGGGGCCCAAGATACGCAGTATTTT.

This clonotype has only a few counts. The chain joins TRBV27 to TRBJ2-5, with TRBD1 as a possible D gene (5 bases). The CDR3 contains 13 residues. Germline values: CDR1 MNHEY, CDR2 SMNVEV (reference sequence). Deletions cut 7 bases from V and 4 bases from J, with 13 bases between. CDR3 sequence reads: CASKTTGIETQYF. CDR3 in DNA: TGTGCCAGCAAGACCACAGGCATAGAGACCCAGTACTTC.

This clonotype occurred many times. The genes are TRBV5-1 and TRBJ2-1, with D perhaps matching TRBD1 (7 bases). Germline CDR1 and CDR2: SGHRS and YFSETQ. V lost 1 base and J 6 bases, leaving 14 bases between the germline ends. The CDR3 extends over 15 amino acids. The CDR3 DNA reads TGCGCCAGCAGCTTGACGAACCAGGGGGGCAATGAGCAGTTCTTC. As protein: CASSLTNQGGNEQFF.

This clonotype was detected only a few times. The V and J genes are TRBV6-2 or TRBV6-3 and TRBJ2-1; 10 bases are shared with TRBD1. CDR1 and CDR2 from the germline V gene are MNHEY and SVGEGT. J was trimmed by 10 bases and V by 8 bases; bases with no gene match: 8. This CDR3 is built from 13 residues. The CDR3 loop is CASGGQGRGEQFF. Here the CDR3 DNA reads TGTGCCAGCGGGGGACAGGGGAGGGGGGAGCAGTTCTTC.

In this sample, this clonotype turned up many times. This chain links TRBV7-9 with TRBJ2-7, with TRBD1 matching 7 bases. The V segment lost 6 bases and the J segment 2 bases; nucleotides outside the gene matches: 7. CDR3 length: 14 amino acids. Looked up from germline, CDR1 is SEHNR and CDR2 is FQNEAQ (reference sequence). CDR3 bases: TGTGCCAGCAGAAGGGACAGCAGTACCTACGAGCAGTACTTC. Protein sequence: CASRRDSSTYEQYF.

This clonotype was counted a few times. The V gene is TRBV29-1, the J gene TRBJ2-7; TRBD2 is a possible D gene (5 bases). V lost 3 bases to trimming and J lost 8 bases, with 11 bases between them. The length of the CDR3 is 11 residues. In germline, CDR1 is SQVTM, CDR2 ANQGSEA. The CDR3 DNA follows: TGCAGCGTTGATGAGGGTTTGAAGCAGTACTTC. Translating gives CSVDEGLKQYF.

This chain uses TRBV20-1 with TRBJ2-3; no firm D call. The V end lost 0 bases, the J end lost 2 bases, and 6 bases lay between the germline ends. Per the germline V gene, CDR1 is DFQATT and CDR2 is SNEGSKA (reference sequence). The CDR3 is 13 residues long. The CDR3 protein is CSAREGNTDTQYF. Here the CDR3 DNA reads TGCAGTGCTAGAGAAGGGAACACAGATACGCAGTATTTT.

This clonotype showed up just a few times. The V gene is TRBV12-3 or TRBV12-4, the J gene TRBJ2-7; D might be TRBD1 (5 bases). CDR3 size: 13 residues. V was shortened by 3 bases and J by 1 base, with 7 bases between the two germline ends. The CDR3 loop reads CASSFRQSYEQYF. The CDR3 nucleotides read TGTGCCAGCAGTTTCCGACAGTCCTACGAGCAGTACTTC.

This clonotype was picked up a small number of times. The rearrangement links TRBV6-5 to TRBJ2-3; 13 bases are shared with TRBD2. The V segment lost 4 bases and the J segment 3 bases; nucleotides outside the gene matches: 10. The CDR3 length is 18 residues. The germline V gene has CDR1 MNHEY and CDR2 SVGAGI. The CDR3 coding sequence is TGTGCCAGCAGTTCGCCTCCGGGACTAGCGGGACGGACAGATACGCAGTATTTT. Translated: CASSSPPGLAGRTDTQYF.

The V gene is TRBV7-2, the J gene TRBJ2-1; 10 nucleotides line up with TRBD1. The germline V gene encodes CDR1 SGHTA and CDR2 FQGNSA. V gave up 2 bases and J gave up 0 bases; unmatched junction bases: 4. CDR3 length: 17 amino acids. Here the CDR3 reads CASSLLGQGSSYNEQFF. In DNA, the CDR3 is TGTGCCAGCAGCTTATTGGGACAGGGGAGCTCCTACAATGAGCAGTTCTTC.

This clonotype was found many times. In nucleotides, the CDR3 is TGTGCCAGCAGCTGGGGACAGCCGTCCTACGAGCAGTACTTC. Translation: CASSWGQPSYEQYF. The chain is built from TRBV7-9 and TRBJ2-7; 7 nucleotides agree with TRBD1. V dropped 4 bases and J dropped 1; count of bases not matched to a gene: 4. This CDR3 has 14 residues. Germline lookup yields CDR1 SEHNR and CDR2 FQNEAQ (reference sequence).

The J gene is TRBJ2-5, the V gene TRBV12-3 or TRBV12-4; 8 bases are shared with TRBD2. V gave up 6 bases and J gave up 3 bases; unmatched junction bases: 0. This CDR3 region has 12 residues. CDR3 sequence: CASRGLEETQYF. The CDR3, as DNA: TGTGCCAGCAGGGGACTAGAAGAGACCCAGTACTTC.

This clonotype was observed a handful of times. The rearrangement joins TRBV7-8 to TRBJ2-7; 8 bases are a match to TRBD2. The CDR3 has 17 amino acids. From germline, CDR1 is SGHVS and CDR2 FQNEAQ. Trimming took 1 base from V and 0 from J; bases not matched to a gene: 8. In DNA, the CDR3 is TGTGCCAGCAGCTTAGTCGATGACGGGAGGGGCTCCTACGAGCAGTACTTC. Translating gives CASSLVDDGRGSYEQYF. The variable domain in full, with the rest retrieved from reference TRBV7-8 and TRBJ2-7, is GAGVSQSPRYKVAKRGQDVALRCDPISGHVSLFWYQQALGQGPEFLTYFQNEAQLDKSGLPSDRFFAERPEGSVSTLKIQRTQQEDSAVYLCASSLVDDGRGSYEQYFGPGTRLTVT.

The rearrangement uses TRBV2 and TRBJ2-7, with D perhaps assigned TRBD1 or TRBD2 (5 bases each). Germline V CDR1 and CDR2: SNHLY, FYNNEI. The CDR3 covers 15 residues. The V end lost 5 bases, the J end lost 6 bases, and 20 bases lay between the germline ends. For the CDR3, the DNA is TGTGCCAGCAGTTCGGGACCCTTTACCACCTCCGAGCAGTACTTC. Its protein product is CASSSGPFTTSEQYF.

Many counts were recorded for this clonotype. The CDR3 nucleotides are TGTGCCAGCAGTTACGAACGATACGAGCAGTACTTC. Its translation is CASSYERYEQYF. The V and J genes are TRBV6-6 and TRBJ2-7; no firm D call. This CDR3 has 12 residues. Germline CDR1 MNHNY, CDR2 SVGAGI (reference sequence). The V gene lost 2 bases and the J gene lost 4 bases, with 6 bases spanning the gap.

This clonotype was picked up many times. V gene TRBV12-3 or TRBV12-4 combines with J gene TRBJ2-1, with no clear D. The CDR3 totals 12 residues. Trimming stripped 7 bases from V and 1 base from J, with 5 bases between. This CDR3 is CASTPSYNEQFF. CDR3 DNA: TGTGCCAGCACCCCATCCTACAATGAGCAGTTCTTC.

V is TRBV3-1 and J is TRBJ2-7, with unresolved D. The ends were cut back, 2 bases at V and 2 bases at J, with 13 bases in the middle. Germline assignment: CDR1 LGHDT and CDR2 YNNKEL (reference sequence). This CDR3 has 15 amino acids. The CDR3 DNA reads as TGTGCCAGCAGCCAACTGGGTCTGTCGGCCTACGAGCAGTACTTC. Residues: CASSQLGLSAYEQYF.

The gene calls are TRBV5-1 and TRBJ2-3; 13 bases align to TRBD2. Germline lookup yields CDR1 SGHRS and CDR2 YFSETQ. J was trimmed by 5 bases and V by 4 bases; bases with no gene match: 13. This CDR3 contains 18 residues. CDR3 region: CASSIRTSGGSTLDTQYF. CDR3 coding DNA: TGCGCCAGCAGCATAAGGACTAGCGGGGGCTCCACCTTAGATACGCAGTATTTT. Looking up the rest from reference TRBV5-1 and TRBJ2-3 gives the full variable domain: KAGVTQTPRYLIKTRGQQVTLSCSPISGHRSVSWYQQTPGQGLQFLFEYFSETQRNKGNFPGRFSGRQFSNSRSEMNVSTLELGDSALYLCASSIRTSGGSTLDTQYFGPGTRLTVL.